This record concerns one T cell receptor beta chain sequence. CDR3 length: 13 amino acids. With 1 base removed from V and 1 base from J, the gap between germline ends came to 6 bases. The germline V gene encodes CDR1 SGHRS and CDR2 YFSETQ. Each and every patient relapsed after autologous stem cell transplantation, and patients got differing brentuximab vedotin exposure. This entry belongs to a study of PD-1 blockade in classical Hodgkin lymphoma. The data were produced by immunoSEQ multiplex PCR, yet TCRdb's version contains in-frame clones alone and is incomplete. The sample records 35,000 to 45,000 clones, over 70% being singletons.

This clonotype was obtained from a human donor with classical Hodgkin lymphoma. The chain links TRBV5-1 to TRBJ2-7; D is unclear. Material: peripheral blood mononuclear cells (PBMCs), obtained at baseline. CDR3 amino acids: CASSLIGSYEQYF. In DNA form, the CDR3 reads TGCGCCAGCAGCTTGATTGGTTCCTACGAGCAGTACTTC.